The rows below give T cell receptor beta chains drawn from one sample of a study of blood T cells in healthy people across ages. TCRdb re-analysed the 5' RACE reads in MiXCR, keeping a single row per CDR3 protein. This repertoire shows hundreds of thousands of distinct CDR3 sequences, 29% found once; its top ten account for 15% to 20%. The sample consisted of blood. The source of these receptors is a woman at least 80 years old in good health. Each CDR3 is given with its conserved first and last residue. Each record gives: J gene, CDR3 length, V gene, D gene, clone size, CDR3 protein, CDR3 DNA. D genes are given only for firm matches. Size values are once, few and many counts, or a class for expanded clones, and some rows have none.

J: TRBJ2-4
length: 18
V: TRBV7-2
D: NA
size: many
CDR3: CASSTQGAGAWGKNIQYF
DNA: TGTGCCAGCAGCACCCAAGGGGCCGGGGCTTGGGGCAAAAACATTCAGTACTTC

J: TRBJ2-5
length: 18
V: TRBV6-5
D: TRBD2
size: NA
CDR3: CASSYSRGLAGNQETQYF
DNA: TGTGCCAGCAGTTACTCGAGGGGACTAGCGGGGAATCAAGAGACCCAGTACTTC

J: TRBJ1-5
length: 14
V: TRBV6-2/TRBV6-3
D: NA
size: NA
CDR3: CASSPRRGLQPQHF
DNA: TGTGCCAGCAGCCCCCGACGGGGTCTTCAGCCCCAGCATTTT

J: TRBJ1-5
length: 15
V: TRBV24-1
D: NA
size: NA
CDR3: CATSDLGVPNQPQHF
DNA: TGTGCCACCAGTGATTTAGGAGTGCCGAATCAGCCCCAGCATTTT

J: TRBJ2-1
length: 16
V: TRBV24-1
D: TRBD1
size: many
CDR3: CATSDLVGRGNNEQFF
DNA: TGTGCCACCAGTGATTTGGTTGGCAGGGGGAACAATGAGCAGTTCTTC

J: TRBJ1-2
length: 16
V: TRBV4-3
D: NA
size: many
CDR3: CASSQVSRVPDYGYTF
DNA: TGCGCCAGCAGCCAAGTATCCCGGGTTCCGGACTATGGCTACACCTTC

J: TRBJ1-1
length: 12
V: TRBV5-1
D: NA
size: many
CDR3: CASFSENTEAFF
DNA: TGCGCCAGCTTCTCCGAGAACACTGAAGCTTTCTTT

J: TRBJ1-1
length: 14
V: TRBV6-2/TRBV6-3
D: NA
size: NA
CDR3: CASSYQGSGTEAFF
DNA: TGTGCCAGCAGTTACCAGGGGTCGGGCACTGAAGCTTTCTTT

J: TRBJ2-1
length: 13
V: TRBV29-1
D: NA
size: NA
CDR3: CSVEPDDYNEQFF
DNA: TGCAGCGTTGAACCGGACGATTACAATGAGCAGTTCTTC

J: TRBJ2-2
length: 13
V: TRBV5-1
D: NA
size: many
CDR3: CASSPVPPGELFF
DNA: TGCGCCAGCAGCCCGGTACCTCCCGGGGAGCTGTTTTTT

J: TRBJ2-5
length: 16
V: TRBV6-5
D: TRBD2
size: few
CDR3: CASSFPGTSGYNEQYF
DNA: TGTGCCAGCAGTTTTCCCGGGACTAGCGGTTACAATGAGCAGTACTTC

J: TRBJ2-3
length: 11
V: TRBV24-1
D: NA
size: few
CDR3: CATSRSGTQYF
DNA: TGTGCCACCAGTCGTTCAGGTACGCAGTATTTT

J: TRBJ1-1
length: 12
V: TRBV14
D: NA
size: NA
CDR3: CASSRRAAEAFF
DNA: TGTGCCAGCAGCCGTAGGGCTGCTGAAGCTTTCTTT

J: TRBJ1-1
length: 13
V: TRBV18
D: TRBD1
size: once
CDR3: CAGSPTGVGGAFF
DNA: TGTGCCGGCTCACCTACAGGGGTCGGAGGAGCTTTCTTT

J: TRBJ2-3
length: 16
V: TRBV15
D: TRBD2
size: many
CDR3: CATSSDRLAGRDTQYF
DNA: TGTGCCACCAGCAGTGACAGACTAGCAGGTAGAGATACGCAGTATTTT

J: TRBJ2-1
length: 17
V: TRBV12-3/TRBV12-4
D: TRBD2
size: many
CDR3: CASSFRLAGLPRNEQFF
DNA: TGTGCCAGCAGTTTTCGACTAGCGGGGCTACCCAGGAATGAGCAGTTCTTC

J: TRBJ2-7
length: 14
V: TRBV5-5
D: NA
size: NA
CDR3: CASSLVYKREAQYF
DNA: TGTGCCAGCAGCTTGGTCTATAAAAGAGAGGCCCAGTACTTC

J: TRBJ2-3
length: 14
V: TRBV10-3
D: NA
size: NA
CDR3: CATSAGGPTDTQYF
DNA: TGTGCCACCAGTGCGGGCGGGCCCACAGATACGCAGTATTTT

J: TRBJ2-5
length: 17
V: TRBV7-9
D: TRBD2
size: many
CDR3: CASSSRGPSGDQETQYF
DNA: TGTGCCAGCAGCTCAAGGGGGCCTAGCGGGGACCAAGAGACCCAGTACTTC

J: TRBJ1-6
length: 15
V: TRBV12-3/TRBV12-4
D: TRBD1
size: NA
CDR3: CASSSLRDRGSPPHF
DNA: TGTGCCAGCAGTTCACTCCGGGACAGGGGCTCACCCCCCCACTTT

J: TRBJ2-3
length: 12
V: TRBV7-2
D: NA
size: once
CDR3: CASSPIGLAQYF
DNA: TGTGCCAGCAGCCCGATCGGCTTGGCGCAGTATTTT

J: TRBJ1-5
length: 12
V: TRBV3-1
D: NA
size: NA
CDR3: CASSRGGQPQHF
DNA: TGTGCCAGCAGCCGCGGGGGTCAGCCCCAGCATTTT

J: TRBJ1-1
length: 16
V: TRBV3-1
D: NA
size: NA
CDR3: CASSQGMGRMNTEAFF
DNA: TGTGCCAGCAGCCAAGGCATGGGCAGAATGAACACTGAAGCTTTCTTT

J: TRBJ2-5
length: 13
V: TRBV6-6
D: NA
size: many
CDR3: CASTQGAIETQYF
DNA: TGTGCCAGCACGCAGGGTGCAATAGAGACCCAGTACTTC

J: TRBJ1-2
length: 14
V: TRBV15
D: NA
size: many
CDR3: CATSRQGPNYGYTF
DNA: TGTGCCACCAGCCGCCAGGGACCTAACTATGGCTACACCTTC

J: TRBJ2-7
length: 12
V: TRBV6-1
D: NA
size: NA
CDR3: CASSLDNLEQYF
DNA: TGTGCCAGCAGTCTGGACAACCTCGAGCAGTACTTC

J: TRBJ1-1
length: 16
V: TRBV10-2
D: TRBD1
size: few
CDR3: CASSQEGGPVMTEAFF
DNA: TGCGCCAGCAGCCAAGAAGGGGGCCCTGTTATGACTGAAGCTTTCTTT

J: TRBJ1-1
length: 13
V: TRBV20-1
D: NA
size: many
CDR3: CSARLPGSGGAFF
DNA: TGCAGTGCTAGACTCCCGGGGAGTGGAGGAGCTTTCTTT

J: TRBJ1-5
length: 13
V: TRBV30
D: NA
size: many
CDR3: CAWSVIGNQPQHF
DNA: TGTGCCTGGAGTGTAATTGGGAATCAGCCCCAGCATTTT

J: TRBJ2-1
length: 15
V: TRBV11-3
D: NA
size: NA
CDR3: CASSLTRGAVNEQFF
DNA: TGTGCCAGCAGCTTAACTAGGGGGGCGGTAAATGAGCAGTTCTTC

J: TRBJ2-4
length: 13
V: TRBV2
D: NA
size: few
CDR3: CASIRPGQNIQYF
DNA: TGTGCCAGCATTCGGCCGGGGCAAAACATTCAGTACTTC

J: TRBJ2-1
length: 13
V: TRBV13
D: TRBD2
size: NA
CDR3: CASSPHSGNEQFF
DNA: TGTGCCAGCAGCCCCCATAGCGGGAATGAGCAGTTCTTC

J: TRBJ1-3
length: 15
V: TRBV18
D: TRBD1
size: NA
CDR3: CASSPRDSSGNTIYF
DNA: TGTGCCAGCTCACCCCGGGACAGCTCTGGAAACACCATATATTTT

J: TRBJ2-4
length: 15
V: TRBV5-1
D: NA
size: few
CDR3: CASSPMGGATNIQYF
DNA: TGCGCCAGCAGCCCGATGGGGGGCGCGACGAACATTCAGTACTTC

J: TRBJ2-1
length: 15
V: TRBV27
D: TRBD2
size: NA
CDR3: CASSPKRGDFNEQFF
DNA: TGTGCCAGCAGTCCAAAGCGGGGGGATTTCAATGAGCAGTTCTTC

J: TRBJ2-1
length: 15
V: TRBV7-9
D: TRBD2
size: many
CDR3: CASSLKRGAYNEQFF
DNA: TGTGCCAGCAGTTTAAAGCGGGGGGCATACAATGAGCAGTTCTTC

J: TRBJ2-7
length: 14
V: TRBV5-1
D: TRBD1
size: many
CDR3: CASSLADRSYEQYF
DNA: TGCGCCAGCAGCTTGGCGGACAGGAGTTACGAGCAGTACTTC